Sequencing of this T cell receptor beta chain was carried out in a study of human T cells and chemical hapten exposure. This sample's time point: patch test 3, about 24 weeks after DPC sensitization. Treatment specified: therapeutic diphenylcyclopropenone sensitization with weekly scalp DPC. General observations from the study: Correlating positively with patch test score were the PT1 expanded TCR counts. There were significantly more large CDR3 similarity clusters among expanded TCRs than among controls.

As concerns this clonotype: What it binds is not known.

As the library was built, unique molecular identifiers were attached to individual cDNA molecules. MiXCR, run by TCRdb on the RACE reads, gives a single entry per CDR3 protein. Of 80,000 to 100,000 distinct CDR3 sequences detected, roughly a quarter appear once; the ten largest clones hold around a tenth. The CDR3 extends over 15 amino acids. Germline CDR1 is LGHDT and CDR2 is YNNKEL (reference sequence). V lost 3 bases, J lost 7 bases, and 7 bases stayed unmatched. The chain has TRBV3-1 and TRBJ2-1; TRBD1 agrees at 9 bases. Sample: whole blood, taken in connection with sensitization to the hapten diphenylcyclopropenone (DPC). This clonotype originated in a man aged 35 to 55 with alopecia areata. Some clones in this sample may be carry-over from other donors' samples. The chain's CDR3 is CASSHRDRARNEQFF. CDR3 DNA: TGTGCCAGCAGCCACCGGGACAGGGCTAGGAATGAGCAGTTCTTC.